The T cell receptor (beta chain) under discussion was sequenced for a study of blood T cell repertoires in COVID-19. Background on the study: The origin of the acute and convalescent COVID-19 samples was the United States, Italy and Spain.

The count of this clone is one. This CDR3 region has 14 residues. V trimming: 5 bases; J trimming: 0 bases; junction bases outside the gene matches: 4. Germline V gives CDR1 SGHAT, CDR2 FQNNGV. Under the authors' procedure: Nucleated cell counts were estimated from reference gene primer amplification. Only in-frame clones appear in the TCRdb table, and some are missing; sequencing was by immunoSEQ multiplex PCR. That table furnishes V, J and clone size, whereas the DNA furnished D and trimming. The repertoire consists of 65,000 to 90,000 clones, with around 90% occurring once and the leading ten covering about a tenth.

V usage is TRBV11-2 and J usage is TRBJ2-7, with 7 nucleotides matching TRBD1. The sequencing input was peripheral blood. The TCR sequence derives from a woman aged 18-29 years with acute or convalescent COVID-19. CDR3 nucleotides: TGTGCCAGCAGCGCCGGGACAGACTCCTACGAGCAGTACTTC. It encodes CASSAGTDSYEQYF. Using reference TRBV11-2 and TRBJ2-7 for the parts outside the CDR3, the full variable domain is EAGVAQSPRYKIIEKRQSVAFWCNPISGHATLYWYQQILGQGPKLLIQFQNNGVVDDSQLPKDRFSAERLKGVDSTLKIQPAKLEDSAVYLCASSAGTDSYEQYFGPGTRLTVT.